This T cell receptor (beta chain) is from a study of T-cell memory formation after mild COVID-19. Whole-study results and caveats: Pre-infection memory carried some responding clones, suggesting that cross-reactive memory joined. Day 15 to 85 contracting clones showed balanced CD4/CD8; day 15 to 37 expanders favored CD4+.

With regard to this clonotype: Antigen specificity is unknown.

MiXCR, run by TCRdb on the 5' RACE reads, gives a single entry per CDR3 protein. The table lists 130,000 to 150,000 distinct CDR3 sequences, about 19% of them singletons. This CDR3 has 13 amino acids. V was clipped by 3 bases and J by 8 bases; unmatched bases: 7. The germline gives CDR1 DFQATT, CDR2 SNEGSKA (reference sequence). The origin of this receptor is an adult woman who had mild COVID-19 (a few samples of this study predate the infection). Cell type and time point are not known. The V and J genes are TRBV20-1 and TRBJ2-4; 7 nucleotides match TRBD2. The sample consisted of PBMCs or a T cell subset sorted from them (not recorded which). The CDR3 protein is CSARATGGDIQYF. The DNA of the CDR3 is TGCAGTGCTAGGGCTACGGGGGGAGACATTCAGTACTTC.